One and the same sample provided the 22 T cell receptor beta chains below, sequenced in a study of technical replicates of blood from a handful of donors. Sequencing used immunoSEQ multiplex PCR; TCRdb keeps in-frame clones, though not all of them. Here the sample spans more than 90,000 clones, around 95% being singletons. Sequencing was performed on T cells isolated from PBMCs. The receptors here all came from a human donor in good health.

V and J are TRBV6-1 and TRBJ2-7; TRBD1 matches at 11 bases. V trimming: 4 bases; J trimming: 9 bases; junction bases outside the gene matches: 8. Germline loops: CDR1 MNHNS, CDR2 SASEGT. The CDR3 sequence is 14 residues long. DNA of the CDR3: TGTGCCAGCAGTGTTTCCGGGACAGGGGGGAGGCAGTACTTC. This gives the protein CASSVSGTGGRQYF.

The chain couples TRBV6-4 to TRBJ2-1; 11 positions agree with TRBD2. Germline-derived CDR1 and CDR2 are MRHNA and SNTAGT. The CDR3 consists of 15 residues. J was trimmed by 7 bases and V by 6 bases; bases with no gene match: 8. Here the CDR3 reads CASSELAGVGNEQFF. The CDR3 nucleotides are TGTGCCAGCAGCGAACTAGCGGGGGTAGGGAATGAGCAGTTCTTC.

This rearrangement joins TRBV7-8 to TRBJ2-1, with 8 bases matching TRBD2. Germline-derived CDR1 and CDR2 are SGHVS and FQNEAQ. The CDR3 has 18 amino acids. After removal of 2 bases from V and 3 bases from J, the junction contained 12 bases not matched to a gene. The CDR3 DNA follows: TGTGCCAGCAGCTTAAACCTAGTGAAGCGGGGGCACTACAATGAGCAGTTCTTC. Protein product: CASSLNLVKRGHYNEQFF.

The sample holds one count of this clone. The genes are TRBV28 and TRBJ1-5; 9 bases agree with TRBD1. Germline V gene sequence: CDR1 MDHEN, CDR2 SYDVKM. J lost 4 bases, V lost 8 bases, and 3 bases had no gene match. The CDR3 extends over 13 amino acids. The CDR3 loop reads CASETGGNQPQHF. The CDR3, as DNA: TGTGCCAGCGAGACAGGGGGAAATCAGCCCCAGCATTTT.

The chain couples TRBV30 to TRBJ2-3, with TRBD2 matching over 15 bases. Trimming took 1 base from V and 6 from J; bases not matched to a gene: 14. Germline CDR1 GTSNPN, CDR2 SVGIG (reference sequence). The CDR3 consists of 19 residues. The CDR3 DNA sequence: TGTGCCTGGAGTGCGTATCTAGGGACTAGCGGGGGGCGATCGGATACGCAGTATTTT. This encodes CAWSAYLGTSGGRSDTQYF.

V usage is TRBV13 and J usage is TRBJ1-3; the D gene is possibly TRBD1 (5 bases). CDR3 size: 16 residues. CDR1 and CDR2 (germline): PRHDT, FYEKMQ (reference sequence). Trimming pared 4 bases from V and 0 bases from J, leaving 13 bases between. The DNA for the CDR3 is TGTGCCAGCAGCTGGGGCCACGGGGGCTCTGGAAACACCATATATTTT. This translates into CASSWGHGGSGNTIYF.

V usage is TRBV10-2 and J usage is TRBJ2-7; D unclear. V lost 7 bases and J lost 0, with 16 bases in between. CDR3 length: 15 residues. Per germline, CDR1 WSHSY and CDR2 SAAADI. The CDR3 nucleotides read TGCGCCAGCATTTTCGACATGCAGAGCTCCTACGAGCAGTACTTC. This codes for CASIFDMQSSYEQYF.

The chain carries TRBV6-1 and TRBJ1-1, with 8 bases aligning to TRBD1. The CDR3 sequence is 13 residues long. Trimming removed 5 bases from V and 4 bases from J; junction bases left unmatched: 3. Germline CDR1 MNHNS, CDR2 SASEGT. The CDR3 DNA follows: TGTGCCAGCAGTTTAGACAGGGGCACTGAAGCTTTCTTT. Its translation is CASSLDRGTEAFF.

The chain employs TRBV6-1 and TRBJ2-2, with 11 bases that match TRBD2. The germline V gene encodes CDR1 MNHNS and CDR2 SASEGT. This CDR3 contains 14 residues. V was pared by 7 bases and J by 5 bases, with 3 bases of the junction left unmatched. CDR3 loop: CASTRLAGTGELFF. DNA of the CDR3: TGTGCCAGCACCAGACTAGCGGGGACCGGGGAGCTGTTTTTT.

V and J are TRBV27 and TRBJ2-2; D unclear. Germline V gene lookup returns CDR1 MNHEY and CDR2 SMNVEV (reference sequence). This CDR3 comprises 13 residues. V was clipped by 6 bases and J by 2 bases, with 7 bases between them. In DNA, the CDR3 is TGTGCCAGCAGGGCCGCCAACACCGGGGAGCTGTTTTTT. Residues: CASRAANTGELFF.

The chain carries TRBV6-5 and TRBJ2-2; D is unresolved. CDR1 MNHEY and CDR2 SVGAGI come from the germline V gene. Trimming stripped 5 bases from V and 5 bases from J, with 9 bases between. The CDR3 is 13 residues long. The CDR3 spells CASSLGVTGELFF. The CDR3 nucleotides read TGTGCCAGCAGTCTGGGCGTGACCGGGGAGCTGTTTTTT.

This clone appeared once. The chain combines TRBV29-1 with TRBJ2-7; D gene unclear. The CDR3 has 11 residues. The V gene lost 0 bases and the J gene lost 10 bases, with 10 bases spanning the gap. Germline lookup yields CDR1 SQVTM and CDR2 ANQGSEA. The CDR3 DNA is TGCAGCGTTGAAGATGCGCAGGTTCAGTACTTC. Translation: CSVEDAQVQYF.

The chain recombines TRBV11-3 with TRBJ2-1; 7 nucleotides line up with TRBD2. The CDR3 runs to 17 residues. Losses at the gene ends were 3 bases for V and 5 bases for J; bases not matched to a gene: 13. The germline CDR1 and CDR2 sequences are SGHNT and YENEEA. The CDR3 is CASSFLAGARGHNEQFF. The DNA for the CDR3 is TGTGCCAGCAGCTTTCTGGCGGGAGCGCGGGGCCACAATGAGCAGTTCTTC.

The V gene is TRBV18, the J gene TRBJ2-7; 9 nucleotides line up with TRBD2. CDR1 and CDR2 (germline): KGHSH, LQKENI. CDR3 length equals 16 residues. After removal of 3 bases from V and 0 bases from J, the junction contained 6 bases not matched to a gene. CDR3 in DNA: TGTGCCAGCTCACCTTTAAGCGGGGGGAGCTCCTACGAGCAGTACTTC. Translated, it gives CASSPLSGGSSYEQYF.

The chain employs TRBV19 and TRBJ2-3; 9 positions match TRBD1. Germline trimming cut 10 bases from V and 3 bases from J; bases unmatched to any gene: 5. This CDR3 has 13 amino acids. Per germline, CDR1 LNHDA and CDR2 SQIVND (reference sequence). CDR3 DNA sequence: TGTGCCACTAAGGGACAGGGAACAGATACGCAGTATTTT. Amino acid sequence: CATKGQGTDTQYF. Drawing the rest from reference TRBV19 and TRBJ2-3, the complete variable domain is DGGITQSPKYLFRKEGQNVTLSCEQNLNHDAMYWYRQDPGQGLRLIYYSQIVNDFQKGDIAEGYSVSREKKESFPLTVTSAQKNPTAFYLCATKGQGTDTQYFGPGTRLTVL.

The genes are TRBV11-2 and TRBJ1-3; D ambiguous. This CDR3 is 14 amino acids long. Germline loops: CDR1 SGHAT, CDR2 FQNNGV. Trimming took 1 base from V and 0 from J, leaving 4 bases between them. The CDR3 sequence: CASSLGVSGNTIYF. CDR3 sequence (DNA): TGTGCCAGCAGCTTAGGAGTCTCTGGAAACACCATATATTTT.

The V gene is TRBV9, the J gene TRBJ1-2; tentative D call: TRBD1 (5 bases). The germline gives CDR1 SGDLS, CDR2 YYNGEE. Trimming stripped 0 bases from V and 2 bases from J, with 8 bases between. This CDR3 is 14 amino acids long. DNA for the CDR3: TGTGCCAGCAGCGTAGGGGGCCCGAACTATGGCTACACCTTC. Its protein is CASSVGGPNYGYTF.

The chain uses TRBV7-2 and TRBJ1-2; unclear D gene. Germline assignment: CDR1 SGHTA and CDR2 FQGNSA. V gave up 5 bases and J gave up 7 bases, with 17 bases separating them. CDR3 length: 14 amino acids. The CDR3 loop reads CASSRNSGAGGYTF. For the CDR3, the DNA is TGTGCCAGCAGCCGCAATTCAGGCGCTGGTGGCTACACCTTC.

The genes are TRBV7-9 and TRBJ1-1; tentative D call: TRBD1 (6 bases). V shed 4 bases and J shed 4 bases, with 10 bases lying between them. The CDR3 is 13 residues long. CDR1 is SEHNR and CDR2 is FQNEAQ in the germline V gene (reference sequence). The CDR3 spells CASSSTGRTEAFF. In DNA, the CDR3 is TGTGCCAGCAGCTCCACAGGGCGCACTGAAGCTTTCTTT.

V is TRBV10-1 and J is TRBJ1-6; D may be TRBD1 (6 bases). Between the trimmed V and J ends, which lost 5 bases and 9 bases, there was a span of 11 bases. The CDR3 spans 13 residues. Per germline, CDR1 WNHNN and CDR2 SYGVQD (reference sequence). The DNA for the CDR3 is TGCGCCAGCAGTATGGACAGCGGTTCACCCCTCCACTTT. As protein: CASSMDSGSPLHF.

The chain couples TRBV19 to TRBJ2-7; TRBD2 matches at 13 bases. With 5 bases clipped from V and 0 bases from J, the junction kept 7 bases outside the gene matches. The germline gives CDR1 LNHDA, CDR2 SQIVND (reference sequence). The CDR3 spans 17 residues. The CDR3 region is CASSSGLAGTSSYEQYF. As DNA, the CDR3 is TGTGCCAGTAGTTCGGGACTAGCGGGGACGAGCTCCTACGAGCAGTACTTC.

The chain joins TRBV4-1 to TRBJ2-1, with TRBD2 matching over 10 bases. CDR3 length: 17 amino acids. V was pared by 3 bases and J by 5 bases, with 10 bases of the junction left unmatched. In germline, CDR1 is MGHRA, CDR2 YSYEKL. The CDR3 DNA is TGCGCCAGCAGCCAGGGGCGAGCGGGGGGGCACGACAATGAGCAGTTCTTC. Residues: CASSQGRAGGHDNEQFF.